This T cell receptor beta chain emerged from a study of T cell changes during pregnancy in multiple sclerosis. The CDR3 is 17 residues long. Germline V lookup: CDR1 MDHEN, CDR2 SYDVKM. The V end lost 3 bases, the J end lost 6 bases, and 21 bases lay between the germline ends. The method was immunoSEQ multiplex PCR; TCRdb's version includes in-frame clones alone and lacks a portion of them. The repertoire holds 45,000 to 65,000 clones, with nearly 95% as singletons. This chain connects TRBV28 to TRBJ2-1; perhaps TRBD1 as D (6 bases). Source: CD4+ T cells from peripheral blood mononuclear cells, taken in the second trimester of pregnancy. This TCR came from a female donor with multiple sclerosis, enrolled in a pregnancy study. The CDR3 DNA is TGTGCCAGCAGTTTTCTCACCTCAGGGGTTAGGGGCAATGAGCAGTTCTTC. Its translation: CASSFLTSGVRGNEQFF.